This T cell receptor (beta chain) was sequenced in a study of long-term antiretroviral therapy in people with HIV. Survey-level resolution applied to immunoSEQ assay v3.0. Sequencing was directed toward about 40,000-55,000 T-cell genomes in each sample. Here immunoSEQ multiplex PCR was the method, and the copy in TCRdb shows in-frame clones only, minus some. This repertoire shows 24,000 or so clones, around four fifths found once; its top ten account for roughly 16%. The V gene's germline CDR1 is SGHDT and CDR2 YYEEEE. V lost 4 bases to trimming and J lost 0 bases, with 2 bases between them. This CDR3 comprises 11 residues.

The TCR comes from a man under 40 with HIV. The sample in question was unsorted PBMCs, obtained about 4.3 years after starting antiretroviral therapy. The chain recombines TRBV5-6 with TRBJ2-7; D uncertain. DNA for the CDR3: TGTGCCAGCAGCATCTCCTACGAGCAGTACTTC. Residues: CASSISYEQYF.